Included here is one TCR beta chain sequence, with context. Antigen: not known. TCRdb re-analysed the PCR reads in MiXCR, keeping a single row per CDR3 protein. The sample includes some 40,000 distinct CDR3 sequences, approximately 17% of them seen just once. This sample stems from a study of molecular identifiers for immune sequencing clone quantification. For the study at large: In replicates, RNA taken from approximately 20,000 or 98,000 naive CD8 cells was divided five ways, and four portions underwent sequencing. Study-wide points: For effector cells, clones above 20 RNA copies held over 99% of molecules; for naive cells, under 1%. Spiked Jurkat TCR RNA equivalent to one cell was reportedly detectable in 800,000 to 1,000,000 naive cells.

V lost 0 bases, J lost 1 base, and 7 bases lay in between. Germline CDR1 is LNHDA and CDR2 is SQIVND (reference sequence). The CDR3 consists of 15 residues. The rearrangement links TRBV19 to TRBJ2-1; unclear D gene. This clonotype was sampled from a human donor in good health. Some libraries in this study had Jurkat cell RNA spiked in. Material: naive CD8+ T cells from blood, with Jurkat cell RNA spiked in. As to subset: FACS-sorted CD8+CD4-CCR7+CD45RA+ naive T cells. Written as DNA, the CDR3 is TGTGCCAGTAGTATAGATCCTCGGTCCTACAATGAGCAGTTCTTC. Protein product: CASSIDPRSYNEQFF.